This paragraph reports one T cell receptor beta chain. This sample is drawn from a study of blood T cell repertoires in COVID-19. The wider study: Material from acute and convalescent COVID-19 was sourced from the United States, Italy and Spain. T cells, B-cell-depleted T cells, or PBMCs supplied cDNA or gDNA.

Original processing notes: Amplification with reference gene primers provided the estimates of nucleated cell counts. Clones were sequenced by immunoSEQ multiplex PCR, and TCRdb holds only the in-frame ones, with some missing. V and J calls and clone size follow that table, whereas D and trimming were derived from the DNA. The sample holds about 82,000 clones, 80% seen once. After removal of 4 bases from V and 6 bases from J, the junction contained 9 bases not matched to a gene. Germline CDR1 reads SGHNT; CDR2 reads YYREEE (reference sequence). The length of the CDR3 is 16 residues. V and J are TRBV5-4 and TRBJ2-3; 12 nucleotides align to TRBD2. This receptor was identified in a woman aged 40 to 49 with active or convalescent COVID-19. The specimen sequenced was peripheral blood. CDR3 sequence (DNA): TGTGCCAGCAGCCCGCTAGCGGGGGGGCTTAGGGATACGCAGTATTTT. As protein: CASSPLAGGLRDTQYF.